One sample yielded the 8 T cell receptor beta chains listed below, sequenced in a study of cytomegalovirus exposure and HLA in healthy donors. With 60 Vbeta and 13 Jbeta primers, the PCR was carried out. Libraries were prepared by immunoSEQ multiplex PCR; TCRdb keeps only in-frame clonotypes and omits some of them. The table records 200,000 to 300,000 clones, just under 80% of them present only once. The specimen was PBMCs. These receptors all stem from a boy aged 5-17 years in good health and CMV-seronegative.

The chain joins TRBV7-9 to TRBJ1-5; no clear D. The ends were cut back, 4 bases at V and 4 bases at J, with 8 bases in the middle. The CDR3 extends over 13 amino acids. CDR1 SEHNR and CDR2 FQNEAQ come from the germline V gene (reference sequence). The CDR3 protein is CASSSSKNQPQHF. The CDR3, as DNA: TGTGCCAGCAGCTCCAGTAAGAATCAGCCCCAGCATTTT.

This sequence joins TRBV30 and TRBJ1-1, with TRBD1 identical over 7 bases. The CDR3 totals 11 residues. Germline trimming cut 3 bases from V and 7 bases from J; bases unmatched to any gene: 2. From germline, CDR1 is GTSNPN and CDR2 SVGIG (reference sequence). The CDR3 nucleotides are TGTGCCTGGAGGGGGACAGTTGAAGCTTTCTTT. Translating it yields CAWRGTVEAFF.

The chain carries TRBV2 and TRBJ1-2; D unresolved. Trimming pared 4 bases from V and 1 base from J, leaving 7 bases between. CDR1 and CDR2 from the germline V gene are SNHLY and FYNNEI. The length of the CDR3 is 13 residues. In nucleotides, the CDR3 is TGTGCCAGCAGTGGAGGCCATAACTATGGCTACACCTTC. Translating gives CASSGGHNYGYTF.

This clone was counted a few times. An end of the junction does not agree with germline; a read error may underlie this. This CDR3 is CASSTLLMDYNPGNF. CDR3 bases: TGTGCCAGCAGCACACTGCTGATGGACTATAACCCGGGGAACTTC. The chain is built from TRBV7-8 and TRBJ2-7, with D possibly TRBD2 on 6 matching bases. CDR3 size: 15 residues. In germline, CDR1 is SGHVS, CDR2 FQNEAQ. Full variable domain (outside the CDR3, taken from reference TRBV7-8 and TRBJ2-7): GAGVSQSPRYKVAKRGQDVALRCDPISGHVSLFWYQQALGQGPEFLTYFQNEAQLDKSGLPSDRFFAERPEGSVSTLKIQRTQQEDSAVYLCASSTLLMDYNPGNFGPGTRLTVT.

The chain recombines TRBV21-1 with TRBJ2-7; the table calls TRBD2, which could not be checked here. TRBV21-1 is a pseudogene. This CDR3 contains 12 residues. CDR3: CASTLGGFEQYF. CDR3 sequence (DNA): TGTGCCAGCACCTTAGGAGGGTTCGAGCAGTACTTC.

This clone was recorded a few times. The genes are TRBV30 and TRBJ2-5, with TRBD2 matching over 9 bases. V gave up 4 bases and J gave up 5 bases; unmatched junction bases: 5. Germline CDR1 is GTSNPN and CDR2 is SVGIG (reference sequence). This CDR3 has 13 amino acids. The CDR3 nucleotides are TGTGCCTGGACCGTGAGCGGGAGGGAGACCCAGTACTTC. Its translation is CAWTVSGRETQYF.

The V call is TRBV30, the J call TRBJ1-1; D uncertain. Trimming cost V 3 bases and J 2 bases, with 10 bases left between them. The CDR3 runs to 13 residues. Germline-derived CDR1 and CDR2 are GTSNPN and SVGIG (reference sequence). The CDR3 region has the DNA TGTGCCTGGAGCGACAACATAAACACTGAAGCTTTCTTT. Amino acids: CAWSDNINTEAFF. The full variable domain, in which reference TRBV30 and TRBJ1-1 provide the parts outside the CDR3, is SQTIHQWPATLVQPVGSPLSLECTVEGTSNPNLYWYRQAAGRGLQLLFYSVGIGQISSEVPQNLSASRPQDRQFILSSKKLLLSDSGFYLCAWSDNINTEAFFGQGTRLTVV.

V is TRBV4-1 and J is TRBJ2-1; D possibly corresponds to TRBD2 (5 bases). The CDR3 sequence is 16 residues long. Germline V lookup: CDR1 MGHRA, CDR2 YSYEKL. V was shortened by 1 base and J by 4 bases, with 14 bases between the two germline ends. CDR3 in DNA: TGCGCCAGCAGCCAAGGGCCCGGTGAGGGTTACAATGAGCAGTTCTTC. It encodes CASSQGPGEGYNEQFF.